The rows below give T cell receptor beta chains drawn from one sample of a study of shared T cell receptors in the human thymus. Data came from immunoSEQ multiplex PCR; TCRdb stores just in-frame clones and leaves some out. The data hold over 65,000 clones, with about 95% observed a single time. The sample comprised thymocytes. These receptors all come from a human donor. Both conserved end residues are part of each CDR3.

TRBV7-9	TRBJ1-1	CASSPNGQPNTEAFF
TRBV5-6	TRBJ2-5	CASSFLGITFPGQTQYF
TRBV2	TRBJ1-4	CASSEKGRPNEKLFF
TRBV18	TRBJ1-1	CASSPPSGRGLEAFF
TRBV19	TRBJ2-3	CASRRPGTDYRTDTQYF
TRBV6-1	TRBJ2-1	CASKGDRGQDNEQFF
TRBV7-2	TRBJ1-2	CASSGETGTGFSYNYDYTF
TRBV6-1	TRBJ1-1	CASSGTAQGTEAFF
TRBV7-9	TRBJ1-2	CASSLGTGGLYGYTF
TRBV4-2	TRBJ2-7	CASGSPGEQYF
TRBV7-3	TRBJ2-3	CASSHPERGKTDTQYF
TRBV7-2	TRBJ2-1	CASSLAGGPRNEQFF
TRBV19	TRBJ1-4	CASSLPGATNEKLFF
TRBV27	TRBJ1-2	CASTIRVGQTPFYGYTF
TRBV6-1	TRBJ2-3	CASSEPPDRGSTDTQYF
TRBV6-1	TRBJ2-7	CATDSPYEQYF
TRBV19	TRBJ1-5	CASSILRRDSNQPQHF
TRBV30	TRBJ1-5	CAWSKTDQPQHF
TRBV7-3	TRBJ1-2	CASSLLQGAGYTF
TRBV7-2	TRBJ2-1	CASSLGDRGREGSYNEQFF
TRBV5-1	TRBJ1-4	CASSLDREAATNEKLFF
TRBV15	TRBJ2-4	CATSRGGVIGPRAKNIQYF
TRBV18	TRBJ1-1	CASSSGTAYGEAFF
TRBV28	TRBJ2-2	CASSSPGSTGELFF
TRBV19	TRBJ1-2	CASSIPPGNYGYTF
TRBV10-3	TRBJ2-2	CAISLQGGLVTGELFF
TRBV4-3	TRBJ1-4	CASSQEELQISGRYEKLFF
TRBV5-1	TRBJ1-2	CASSPPDRWDSNYGYTF
TRBV5-6	TRBJ1-1	CASSTGDSYRTEAFF
TRBV7-3	TRBJ2-3	CASSLTRTSGDLTEADTQYF
TRBV7-9	TRBJ2-1	CASSLEAGGEDEQFF
TRBV19	TRBJ1-1	CASSAFRWTQYEAFF
TRBV19	TRBJ2-7	CASSIPQGRSEQYF
TRBV28	TRBJ1-1	CASSLSPGGEDTEAFF
TRBV5-1	TRBJ1-4	CASSLERGNEKLFF
TRBV5-4	TRBJ2-7	CASSWGFGTSGGAYEQYF
TRBV27	TRBJ1-5	CASSLRGQGFGNQPQHF
TRBV6-5	TRBJ2-1	CASSYSASNEQFF
TRBV27	TRBJ1-6	CASSLRQGSSYNSPLHF
TRBV7-9	TRBJ2-7	CASSPSLDYEQYF
TRBV28	TRBJ1-1	CASSLMGEMKAFF
TRBV5-1	TRBJ2-7	CASSLEYGTQGEQYF
TRBV4-2	TRBJ1-4	CASSLQGPLMEKLFF
TRBV7-2	TRBJ2-3	CASSSLAGGPGDTQYF
TRBV7-9	TRBJ1-6	CASSRRGLDRGGNSPLHF
TRBV27	TRBJ2-2	CASSPFRDYTGELFF
TRBV30	TRBJ2-2	CAWSGPAGKGVSGELFF
TRBV5-6	TRBJ2-1	CASSLLTGNNEQFF
TRBV4-3	TRBJ2-7	CASSQDTGASSKLTYEQYF